This TCR beta chain was retrieved from a study of blood T cell repertoires in COVID-19. Study-level information: Samples of COVID-19 (acute and convalescent) were obtained from the United States, Italy and Spain. Sample material is recorded as cDNA or gDNA derived from T cells, B-cell-depleted T cells, or PBMCs.

The authors' processing: Amplifying reference gene primers gave estimates of nucleated cell counts. Profiling relied on immunoSEQ multiplex PCR, and the TCRdb table lists in-frame clones only, not all of them. From that table come the V and J calls and clone size; the DNA was used to work out D and trimming. Among 250,000 to 300,000 clones listed, about 86% were seen once. The CDR3 sequence is 17 residues long. Trimming cost V 2 bases and J 0 bases, with 15 bases left between them. CDR1 is MNHEY and CDR2 is SVGEGT in the germline V gene. The receptor was derived from a woman aged 60-75 years with active or convalescent COVID-19. The chain recombines TRBV6-2 or TRBV6-3 with TRBJ2-3; TRBD2 might be the D (7 bases). The sample taken for sequencing was peripheral blood. This CDR3 is CASSYPTAGASTDTQYF. The CDR3 bases are TGTGCCAGCAGTTACCCCACCGCGGGGGCTAGCACAGATACGCAGTATTTT.